This T cell receptor (beta chain) appears in the sequencing data of a study of T cell repertoires in cytomegalovirus infection. Study summary: HLA-B-restricted CMV epitopes that are well studied were used alongside recently identified HLA-C-restricted ones. Public TCR beta signatures were indicative of both CMV infection and a matching HLA type.

Notes on the study in general: HLA-C-restricted CMV-specific TCR beta clonotypes were dominant in the ex vivo response. Individuals carrying CMV plus the relevant HLA were identified by cumulative frequency of public TCR beta families.

One entry per CDR3 protein results from TCRdb running MiXCR on the reads. The repertoire holds 28,000 or so distinct CDR3 sequences, with 15% to 20% as singletons. Germline V lookup: CDR1 SEHNR, CDR2 FQNEAQ (reference sequence). The V gene lost 1 base and the J gene lost 4 bases, with 7 bases spanning the gap. The CDR3 has 13 residues. To note about this clonotype: Its antigen is unknown.

The V gene is TRBV7-9, the J gene TRBJ2-5; a weak D match, TRBD2 (6 bases). Here the sequenced sample was CD8+ T cells from cultured PBMCs, taken from culture after CMV antigen stimulation. The origin of this receptor is a human donor in good health (CMV status not recorded). Some clones in this sample may be carry-over from other donors' samples. The CDR3 protein is CASSLDGGETQYF. The CDR3 region has the DNA TGTGCCAGCAGCTTAGACGGGGGAGAGACCCAGTACTTC. Full variable domain (rest looked up from reference TRBV7-9 and TRBJ2-5): DTGVSQNPRHKITKRGQNVTFRCDPISEHNRLYWYRQTLGQGPEFLTYFQNEAQLEKSRLLSDRFSAERPKGSFSTLEIQRTEQGDSAMYLCASSLDGGETQYFGPGTRLLVL.